The clone carrying this T cell receptor beta chain was observed a handful of times. TCRdb processed the RT-PCR reads anew with MiXCR; each CDR3 protein has one entry. The data show 550,000 to 750,000 distinct CDR3 sequences, over 12% seen once. There are 14 residues in the CDR3. Germline CDR1 is DFQATT and CDR2 is SNEGSKA (reference sequence). Trimming removed 6 bases from V and 2 bases from J, with 17 bases in between. Sequenced material: memory CD4+ T cells from blood. The J gene is TRBJ2-7, the V gene TRBV20-1; no definite D call. The TCR was taken from a female donor in good health, serving as a healthy control. The DNA of the CDR3 is TGCAGTGCCGAGCGCGGCCAGCTAACCTACGAGCAGTACTTC. Amino acids: CSAERGQLTYEQYF.